This TCR beta chain was sequenced during a study of technical replicates of blood from a few donors. Germline CDR1 reads MNHNY; CDR2 reads SVGAGI (reference sequence). The V end was cut by 0 bases, the J end by 1 base, with 12 bases between. CDR3 length: 16 amino acids. This clone was picked up one time. Some clones are missing from TCRdb's copy, which holds only in-frame ones; the method was immunoSEQ multiplex PCR. The data show under 100,000 clones, 85% to 95% seen once. The source of this sequence is a human donor in good health. Sequenced: T cells isolated from PBMCs. This chain connects TRBV6-6 to TRBJ1-2; D ambiguous. This chain's CDR3 is CASSYSYWENNYGYTF. The CDR3 DNA reads as TGTGCCAGCAGTTACTCGTATTGGGAGAATAACTATGGCTACACCTTC.